This TCR beta chain originates from a study of glioma-infiltrating T cells after dendritic cell vaccination (dated by TCRdb to about 2016). General notes on the study: A cohort of about 15 glioblastoma patients from Phase I and II dendritic cell vaccination trials was included, of whom 9 were newly diagnosed and 6 had recurrent disease. Between the early 2000s and the early 2010s, the patients were given dendritic cell vaccination pulsed with autologous tumor lysate. The vaccine consisted of monocyte-derived dendritic cells cultured about seven days with IL-4 and GM-CSF, then pulsed overnight with autologous tumor lysate. Patients received three intradermal dendritic cell vaccine injections at biweekly intervals in the arm below the axilla. Tumor-infiltrating lymphocyte content was quantified and tumor and blood repertoires were compared in dendritic cell-vaccinated glioblastoma patients by deep sequencing of TCR beta CDR3 regions. Survival after dendritic cell vaccination was correlated with TCR sequencing metrics such as TIL content and the overlap between tumor and blood repertoires. What the research found in general, with its limitations: The three-group TCR overlap response model was characterized as speculative, and prospective validation of the model was stated to be required. The cohort was small and heterogeneous, few patients had complete blood and tumor sets, and even fewer had initial-recurrent tumor pairs. No direct relationship between TCR clonality and survival was found, suggesting that a diverse polyclonal response may matter. After dendritic cell vaccination, a higher estimated pretreatment TIL content predicted longer time to progression and longer overall survival.

TCRB CDR3 regions were amplified from roughly 1.8 ug genomic DNA, or all available DNA if less, using the immunoSEQ assay. The multiplex PCR employed 60 forward primers targeting TCR V beta segments and 13 reverse primers targeting J beta segments. To estimate reads per starting template, synthetic control templates were spiked into each sample at limiting dilution. The Illumina HiSeq System generated sequencing reads of 87 bp. As for the original processing: PCR and sequencing errors were removed by a nearest neighbor algorithm that merged closely related sequences. TCR overlap was measured as the percentage of unique tumor TCR beta sequences also present in the same patient's peripheral blood. TCRdb's version of the immuneACCESS table is confined to in-frame rearrangements and falls short of the full clone set. An unresolved V gene accounts for under half of the shortfall where checked; the remainder is of unknown origin. The V and J calls and clone size were taken over from that table, and D and trimming were inferred from the DNA. The sample table lists approximately 50,000 clones, more than 75% of them with a count of one. The ten largest clones represent roughly 8.8% of the sample.

Turning to this clone: Its antigen is currently not known. Base qualities are not provided; no much larger clone lies one nucleotide away.

Explained via the paper, the time point label denotes: after dendritic cell vaccination, including at tumor progression/relapse. Selection of patients required sufficient residual fresh-frozen tumor tissue and over two years of available survival data. An isocitrate dehydrogenase mutation was not carried by any of the glioblastoma patients, although molecular status was otherwise variable. PBMC were collected before vaccination, two weeks after the third vaccination, and at tumor progression if tumor progression occurred. The Qiagen DNeasy Blood extraction Kit was used for extraction of genomic DNA. The CDR3 sequence holds 14 residues, the cysteine and phenylalanine included. Of the read, only the CDR3 DNA is kept; its 42 bases are in frame from base 1. As encoded in the germline V gene, CDR1 is SGHTA while CDR2 is FQGNSA. V is trimmed back by 3 bases and J by 4 bases, and the junction contains 3 bases that no gene match accounts for.

The material sequenced was blood, taken after dendritic cell vaccination. This sequence was found in a human donor with glioblastoma. The rearranged segments are TRBV7-2 and TRBJ2-7; TRBD1 agrees with 10 junctional bases. The DNA sequence follows: TGTGCCAGCAGCTTGGGGACAGGGGTGTACGAGCAGTACTTC. Translated, this is CASSLGTGVYEQYF.